The clone carrying this TCR beta chain was picked up one time. These data come from a study of blood T cell repertoires in COVID-19. Across the whole study: From the United States, Italy and Spain came samples of acute and convalescent COVID-19.

The repertoire was sequenced with immunoSEQ multiplex PCR; TCRdb's copy has only in-frame clones and lacks some. This sample has almost 400,000 clones, with about nine tenths found just once. Participants had their cohort set by participant-reported clinical history. V shed 7 bases and J shed 4 bases, with 23 bases lying between them. From germline, CDR1 is MNHEY and CDR2 SMNVEV (reference sequence). CDR3 size: 17 residues. This TCR derives from a woman aged 25 to 39 who had recovered from COVID-19. The sequenced sample consisted of PBMCs or T cells enriched from blood (not recorded which). This sequence joins TRBV27 and TRBJ2-1; D is possibly TRBD1 (6 bases). The DNA of the CDR3 is TGTGCCAGCACCTTAAATCCGGACAGCCCTGGGTACAATGAGCAGTTCTTC. Amino acids: CASTLNPDSPGYNEQFF.